Listed here are 3 T cell receptor beta chains from one sample, sequenced in a study of glioma-infiltrating T cells. Amplification of TCR alpha and beta CDR3 regions from RNA used iRepertoire nested multiplex PCR. TCRdb passed the multiplex PCR reads through MiXCR, listing each CDR3 protein once. The sample lists around 390,000 distinct CDR3 sequences; 41% were seen once. The sample consisted of glioma tissue, nonneoplastic brain tissue, or PBMCs (not recorded which). These receptors were collected from a human donor with low-grade glioma or glioblastoma, undergoing nonglioma brain surgery, or in good health (not recorded which).

This clonotype was seen a few times. The rearrangement uses TRBV4-1 and TRBJ1-2; TRBD1 might be the D (6 bases). The CDR3 has 15 amino acids. V was shortened by 4 bases and J by 1 base, with 13 bases between the two germline ends. Germline CDR1 and CDR2: MGHRA and YSYEKL. The CDR3 loop reads CASSPGQRLNYGYTF. In DNA, the CDR3 is TGCGCCAGCAGCCCTGGACAGCGACTTAACTATGGCTACACCTTC.

The rearrangement links TRBV19 to TRBJ2-1; D call uncertain. CDR3 length equals 13 residues. Germline CDR1 is LNHDA and CDR2 is SQIVND (reference sequence). Trimming left V 3 bases short and J 8 bases short, with 11 bases between. As DNA, the CDR3 is TGTGCCAGTAGTATTGGGGTAGCCGATGAGCAGTTCTTC. Amino acid sequence: CASSIGVADEQFF.

This clonotype was recorded a few times. The chain couples TRBV7-2 to TRBJ2-1; no clear D. Deletions cut 5 bases from V and 6 bases from J, with 17 bases between. The CDR3 spans 15 residues. From germline, CDR1 is SGHTA and CDR2 FQGNSA. DNA for the CDR3: TGTGCCAGCAGCACTCGGGCTCTCCCTAGCAATGAGCAGTTCTTC. It encodes CASSTRALPSNEQFF.